Here is one TCR beta chain with its context. Per the original methods: The assay estimated nucleated cells by amplifying reference gene primers. Method: immunoSEQ multiplex PCR; TCRdb's copy keeps in-frame clones and lacks some. The V and J calls and clone size are taken from that table; D and trimming were inferred from the DNA. Of hundreds of thousands of clones in the sample, more than 70% were seen once. This sample was taken from a study of blood T cell repertoires in COVID-19. The wider study: Samples of COVID-19 (acute and convalescent) were obtained from the United States, Italy and Spain. Sample material is recorded as cDNA or gDNA derived from T cells, B-cell-depleted T cells, or PBMCs.

V was clipped by 1 base and J by 0 bases, with 17 bases between them. The CDR3 has 18 residues. Germline-derived CDR1 and CDR2 are LGHNA and YNFKEQ. The gene calls are TRBV4-2 and TRBJ2-3; D gene ambiguous. Sequences were obtained from peripheral blood. The clonotype comes from a woman between 50 and 59 years old who had recovered from COVID-19. The CDR3 DNA follows: TGTGCCAGCAGCCAAGGCTTGGTGCGGCGGCCAAGCACAGATACGCAGTATTTT. Protein: CASSQGLVRRPSTDTQYF.